This TCR beta chain was documented in a study of cytomegalovirus exposure and HLA in healthy donors. The donors were part of the validation cohort of some 120 subjects. That cohort was separate from the first cohort, which comprised roughly 670 subjects. Libraries were prepared by immunoSEQ multiplex PCR; TCRdb keeps only in-frame clonotypes and omits some of them. The profile covers some 200,000 clones, with about 93% appearing a single time and about 0.95% taken by the ten largest. CDR1 and CDR2 (germline): GTSNPN, SVGIG (reference sequence). This CDR3 spans 12 amino acids. Trimming left V 5 bases short and J 2 bases short, with 9 bases between.

The rearrangement uses TRBV30 and TRBJ1-2; D possibly corresponds to TRBD1 (6 bases). Sequencing was carried out using PBMCs. The TCR originated in a woman aged 18-35 years in good health and CMV-seronegative. CDR3 region: CAWQGINYGYTF. The CDR3 DNA sequence: TGTGCCTGGCAGGGGATCAACTATGGCTACACCTTC.